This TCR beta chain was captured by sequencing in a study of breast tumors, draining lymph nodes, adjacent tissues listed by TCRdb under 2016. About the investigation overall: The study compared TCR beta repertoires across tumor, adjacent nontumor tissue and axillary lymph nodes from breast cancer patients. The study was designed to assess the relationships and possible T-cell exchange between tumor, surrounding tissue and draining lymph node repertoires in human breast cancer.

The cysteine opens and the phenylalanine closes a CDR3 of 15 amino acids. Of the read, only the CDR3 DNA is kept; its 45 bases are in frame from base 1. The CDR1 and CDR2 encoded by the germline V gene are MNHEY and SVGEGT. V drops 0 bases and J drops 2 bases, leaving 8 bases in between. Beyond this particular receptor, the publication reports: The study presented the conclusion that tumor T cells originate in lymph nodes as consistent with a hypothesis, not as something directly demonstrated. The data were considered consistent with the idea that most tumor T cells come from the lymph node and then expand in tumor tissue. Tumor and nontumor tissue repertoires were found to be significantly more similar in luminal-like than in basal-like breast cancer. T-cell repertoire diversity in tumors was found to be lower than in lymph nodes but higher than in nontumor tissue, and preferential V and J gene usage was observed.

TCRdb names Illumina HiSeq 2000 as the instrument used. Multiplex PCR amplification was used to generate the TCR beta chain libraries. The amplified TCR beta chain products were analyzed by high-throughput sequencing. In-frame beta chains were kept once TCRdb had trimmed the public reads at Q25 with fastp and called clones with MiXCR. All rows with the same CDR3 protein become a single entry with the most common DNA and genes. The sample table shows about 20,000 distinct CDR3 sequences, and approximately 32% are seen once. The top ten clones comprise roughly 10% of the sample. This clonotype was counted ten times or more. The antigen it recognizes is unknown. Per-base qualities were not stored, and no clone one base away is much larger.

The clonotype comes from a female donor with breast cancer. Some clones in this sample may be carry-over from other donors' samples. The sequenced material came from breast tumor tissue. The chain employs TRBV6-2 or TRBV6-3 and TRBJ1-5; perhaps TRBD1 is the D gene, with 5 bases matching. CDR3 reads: CASSYSKGGNQPQHF. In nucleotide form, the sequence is TGTGCCAGCAGTTACTCGAAAGGGGGCAATCAGCCCCAGCATTTT.